The 31 T cell receptor beta chains below come from one sample, sequenced in a study of Ad26.COV2.S vaccination and SARS-CoV-2 variants. Profiled with immunoSEQ multiplex PCR; TCRdb holds only in-frame clones, not every one. The sample records about 410,000 clones, around 91% being singletons. Specified treatment: around 19 received Ad26.COV2.S at low or high dose, single or two shots; about 5 received placebo; per-sample allocation not given. At day 63 after the first vaccine or placebo injection, samples were drawn. The sample here was peripheral blood, taken in a trial of Ad26.COV2.S vaccine versus placebo. These receptors originate from a person aged 18-65 years who received the Ad26.COV2.S COVID-19 vaccine or a placebo.

CDR3: CASSILRGSYGYTF. In nucleotides, the CDR3 is TGTGCCAGTAGTATCCTCCGGGGGTCCTATGGCTACACCTTC. The chain couples TRBV19 to TRBJ1-2; tentative D call: TRBD1 (5 bases). V was cut by 3 bases and J by 4 bases, with 12 bases left in between. CDR1 LNHDA and CDR2 SQIVND come from the germline V gene (reference sequence). The CDR3 totals 14 residues.

The chain joins TRBV6-1 to TRBJ2-7; 12 bases line up with TRBD2. The CDR3 contains 16 residues. From germline, CDR1 is MNHNS and CDR2 SASEGT. The V gene end was trimmed by 4 bases and the J gene end by 9 bases; junction bases not matched to a gene: 13. The CDR3 sequence is CASSAGLAGLSIRQYF. The CDR3, as DNA: TGTGCCAGCAGTGCCGGACTAGCGGGACTTTCGATTCGGCAGTACTTC.

The chain carries TRBV28 and TRBJ2-3; TRBD2 matches 15 bases. J was trimmed by 3 bases and V by 5 bases; bases with no gene match: 3. This CDR3 is 16 amino acids long. CDR1 MDHEN and CDR2 SYDVKM come from the germline V gene. CDR3 sequence reads: CASSGTSGGTTDTQYF. The CDR3 nucleotides are TGTGCCAGCAGTGGGACTAGCGGGGGGACAACAGATACGCAGTATTTT.

This sequence joins TRBV29-1 and TRBJ2-5; 7 bases match TRBD1. CDR1 and CDR2 (germline): SQVTM, ANQGSEA. The CDR3 loop spans 17 amino acids. The trim removed 7 bases at V and 1 base at J, leaving 18 bases unmatched. The DNA of the CDR3 is TGCAGCGCCAACCCTTGGGACAGCCCTTGTACCCAAGAGACCCAGTACTTC. Its protein product is CSANPWDSPCTQETQYF.

Worth noting for this clone: At one end the junction does not follow the germline gene, possibly because of a read error. The chain employs TRBV5-1 and TRBJ1-2; D uncertain. The germline V gene encodes CDR1 SGHRS and CDR2 YFSETQ. The CDR3 is 11 residues long. The CDR3 DNA reads as TGCGCCAGCAGGTTGGAGGGAGGCTACACCTTC. This translates into CASRLEGGYTF. The full variable domain, in which reference TRBV5-1 and TRBJ1-2 provide the parts outside the CDR3, is KAGVTQTPRYLIKTRGQQVTLSCSPISGHRSVSWYQQTPGQGLQFLFEYFSETQRNKGNFPGRFSGRQFSNSRSEMNVSTLELGDSALYLCASRLEGGYTFGSGTRLTVV.

V usage is TRBV28 and J usage is TRBJ2-7; 9 bases are a match to TRBD1. Germline assignment: CDR1 MDHEN and CDR2 SYDVKM. Unmatched junction bases numbered 12, after V lost 8 bases and J lost 4 bases. This CDR3 is 15 amino acids long. The DNA of the CDR3 is TGTGCCAGCTCTCCCTTACCGGGACAGGGATACGAGCAGTACTTC. It specifies CASSPLPGQGYEQYF.

This clone was seen a single time. V usage is TRBV12-3 or TRBV12-4 and J usage is TRBJ2-7; TRBD2 is a possible D gene (6 bases). CDR3 length equals 13 residues. The V gene lost 4 bases and the J gene lost 5 bases, with 12 bases spanning the gap. The CDR3 nucleotides read TGTGCCAGCAGTTATGCCCGCGGGGACGAGCAGTACTTC. The encoded protein is CASSYARGDEQYF.

CDR3 region: CASRGQGSNVKEKLFF. The CDR3 DNA is TGTGCCAGCAGAGGACAGGGCTCAAACGTAAAGGAAAAACTGTTTTTT. J is TRBJ1-4 and V is TRBV7-2, with TRBD1 matching over 8 bases. Germline V CDR1 and CDR2: SGHTA, FQGNSA. The trim removed 6 bases at V and 8 bases at J, leaving 14 bases unmatched. There are 16 residues in the CDR3.

The chain joins TRBV27 to TRBJ2-3; D uncertain. This CDR3 contains 13 residues. Looked up from germline, CDR1 is MNHEY and CDR2 is SMNVEV (reference sequence). V lost 3 bases and J lost 6, with 10 bases in between. CDR3 in amino acids: CASSFRRTDTQYF. The CDR3 bases are TGTGCCAGCAGTTTCAGACGGACGGATACGCAGTATTTT.

V and J are TRBV2 and TRBJ2-7, with D maybe TRBD1 (6 bases). The germline V gene has CDR1 SNHLY and CDR2 FYNNEI. The CDR3 runs 14 residues. V was trimmed by 7 bases and J by 6 bases, leaving 19 bases between them. CDR3: CASIFRQDLREQYF. CDR3 in DNA: TGTGCCAGCATTTTTAGACAGGACCTCCGCGAGCAGTACTTC. The variable domain in full, with the rest retrieved from reference TRBV2 and TRBJ2-7, is EPEVTQTPSHQVTQMGQEVILRCVPISNHLYFYWYRQILGQKVEFLVSFYNNEISEKSEIFDDQFSVERPDGSNFTLKIRSTKLEDSAMYFCASIFRQDLREQYFGPGTRLTVT.

V usage is TRBV27 and J usage is TRBJ2-1; 9 positions match TRBD1. This CDR3 has 16 amino acids. V trimming: 1 base; J trimming: 6 bases; junction bases outside the gene matches: 7. Germline V gene data show CDR1 as MNHEY and CDR2 as SMNVEV (reference sequence). CDR3 protein: CASSLWGQGGVNEQFF. CDR3 nucleotides: TGTGCCAGCAGTTTATGGGGACAGGGAGGGGTCAATGAGCAGTTCTTC.

The rearrangement links TRBV5-6 to TRBJ1-1; 7 bases agree with TRBD1. The germline V gene encodes CDR1 SGHDT and CDR2 YYEEEE. This CDR3 spans 13 amino acids. Trimming removed 3 bases from V and 6 bases from J; junction bases left unmatched: 5. The CDR3 nucleotides are TGTGCCAGCAGCTCTACAGGGGTTCCTGAAGCTTTCTTT. Translating gives CASSSTGVPEAFF.

The genes are TRBV5-1 and TRBJ1-6; D is unclear. Trimming stripped 4 bases from V and 5 bases from J, with 10 bases between. Per the germline V gene, CDR1 is SGHRS and CDR2 is YFSETQ. The CDR3 spans 14 residues. CDR3 sequence reads: CASSPDGHNSPLHF. CDR3 DNA sequence: TGCGCCAGCAGCCCGGACGGTCATAATTCACCCCTCCACTTT.

The chain has TRBV7-2 and TRBJ1-2; 10 bases agree with TRBD1. CDR3 length equals 15 residues. Germline assignment: CDR1 SGHTA and CDR2 FQGNSA. Trimming took 6 bases from V and 0 from J; bases not matched to a gene: 4. CDR3 sequence reads: CASRRDRGPNYGYTF. The DNA of the CDR3 is TGTGCCAGCAGACGTGACAGGGGGCCTAACTATGGCTACACCTTC.

This sequence joins TRBV19 and TRBJ2-2, with 12 bases fitting TRBD2. V lost 10 bases, J lost 8 bases, and 2 bases stayed unmatched. The CDR3 runs to 12 residues. Looked up from germline, CDR1 is LNHDA and CDR2 is SQIVND (reference sequence). The chain's CDR3 is CATGLAGGELFF. Written as DNA, the CDR3 is TGTGCCACAGGACTAGCGGGAGGGGAGCTGTTTTTT.

The chain is built from TRBV30 and TRBJ2-7; TRBD2 might be the D (6 bases). With 3 bases removed from V and 4 bases from J, the gap between germline ends came to 19 bases. CDR1 GTSNPN and CDR2 SVGIG come from the germline V gene (reference sequence). CDR3 size: 15 residues. CDR3 bases: TGTGCCTGGAGGGACACCACCGGGAGCAGATACGAGCAGTACTTC. Translation gives CAWRDTTGSRYEQYF.

The chain has TRBV6-5 and TRBJ2-2; 8 nucleotides align to TRBD2. The length of the CDR3 is 11 residues. Trimming cost V 11 bases and J 7 bases; bases outside gene matches: 3. Germline assignment: CDR1 MNHEY and CDR2 SVGAGI. CDR3 bases: TGTGCCGGCGGGAGGTACGGGGAGCTGTTTTTT. This codes for CAGGRYGELFF.

The chain joins TRBV30 to TRBJ2-1, with 10 nucleotides matching TRBD2. Per germline, CDR1 GTSNPN and CDR2 SVGIG (reference sequence). With 3 bases clipped from V and 7 bases from J, the junction kept 3 bases outside the gene matches. This CDR3 spans 13 amino acids. The CDR3 sequence: CAWRAGGRNEQFF. DNA for the CDR3: TGTGCCTGGAGAGCGGGAGGGCGAAATGAGCAGTTCTTC.

This clone has just one count. The rearrangement uses TRBV5-4 and TRBJ1-2, with TRBD1 as a possible D gene (5 bases). Germline V lookup: CDR1 SGHNT, CDR2 YYREEE (reference sequence). V lost 4 bases and J 4 bases, leaving 14 bases between the germline ends. The CDR3 extends over 14 amino acids. CDR3 in DNA: TGTGCCAGCAGCGATGACCAGGGAGTCTATGGCTACACCTTC. This codes for CASSDDQGVYGYTF.

The genes are TRBV6-5 and TRBJ1-2; TRBD1 aligns across 7 bases. CDR1 is MNHEY and CDR2 is SVGAGI in the germline V gene. This CDR3 region has 13 residues. Trimming removed 7 bases from V and 5 bases from J; junction bases left unmatched: 7. The CDR3 spells CASTTGVWYGYTF. The CDR3 region has the DNA TGTGCCAGCACCACAGGGGTTTGGTATGGCTACACCTTC.

The chain couples TRBV6-5 to TRBJ1-4, with D maybe TRBD1 (6 bases). This CDR3 comprises 14 residues. In germline, CDR1 is MNHEY, CDR2 SVGAGI. The V end lost 4 bases, the J end lost 7 bases, and 13 bases lay between the germline ends. In DNA, the CDR3 is TGTGCCAGCAGTTCCCGACAGGATGGTGAAAAACTGTTTTTT. Translating gives CASSSRQDGEKLFF.

The genes are TRBV19 and TRBJ1-5, with 8 bases aligning to TRBD1. This CDR3 region has 17 residues. In germline, CDR1 is LNHDA, CDR2 SQIVND (reference sequence). Unmatched junction bases numbered 11, after V lost 5 bases and J lost 2 bases. The CDR3 DNA reads as TGTGCCAGTAGTTCACACCAAGGACAGGGAGGCAATCAGCCCCAGCATTTT. Encoded protein: CASSSHQGQGGNQPQHF.

This chain uses TRBV2 with TRBJ2-5, with D possibly being TRBD1 (5 bases). The CDR3 is 15 residues long. Germline assignment: CDR1 SNHLY and CDR2 FYNNEI. Trimming left V 6 bases short and J 4 bases short, with 18 bases between. DNA of the CDR3: TGTGCCAGCAGCCTCTCGGCAGGGATCGGAGAGACCCAGTACTTC. This encodes CASSLSAGIGETQYF.

The count of this clone is one. V gene TRBV10-3 combines with J gene TRBJ1-2, with D maybe TRBD1 (6 bases). The CDR3 runs to 15 residues. With 2 bases removed from V and 7 bases from J, the gap between germline ends came to 17 bases. Germline V gives CDR1 ENHRY, CDR2 SYGVKD. CDR3 amino acids: CAISEPGGASFGYTF. CDR3 bases: TGTGCCATCAGTGAGCCGGGGGGGGCGTCGTTTGGCTACACCTTC.

The CDR3 bases are TGTGCCAGCAGCTTCGGAGGACACTCCGAGCAGTACTTC. Translated, it gives CASSFGGHSEQYF. V is TRBV11-3 and J is TRBJ2-7, with D perhaps TRBD1 or TRBD2 (5 bases each). The CDR3 runs to 13 residues. Germline values: CDR1 SGHNT, CDR2 YENEEA. V shed 3 bases and J shed 6 bases, with 12 bases lying between them.

This clone was detected only once. The chain links TRBV19 to TRBJ2-7; 11 bases map to TRBD2. V lost 7 bases to trimming and J lost 2 bases; unmatched junction nucleotides: 4. In germline, CDR1 is LNHDA, CDR2 SQIVND (reference sequence). The CDR3 contains 14 residues. This chain's CDR3 is CASISTSGAYEQYF. The CDR3 DNA reads TGTGCCAGTATATCGACTAGCGGGGCCTACGAGCAGTACTTC.

V is TRBV12-3 or TRBV12-4 and J is TRBJ1-2; D unresolved. V gave up 1 base and J gave up 3 bases, with 6 bases separating them. The CDR3 loop spans 13 amino acids. The CDR3 DNA reads TGTGCCAGCAGTTTAGGAGGGTACTATGGCTACACCTTC. Amino acid sequence: CASSLGGYYGYTF.

The genes are TRBV28 and TRBJ2-5; D is perhaps TRBD1 (5 bases). The CDR3 has 15 amino acids. Trimming shortened V by 3 bases and J by 2 bases, and 13 bases separated the two germline ends. Germline CDR1 MDHEN, CDR2 SYDVKM. CDR3 loop: CASSFLTVPQETQYF. CDR3 bases: TGTGCCAGCAGTTTCTTGACAGTGCCACAAGAGACCCAGTACTTC.

The chain employs TRBV30 and TRBJ2-1; D is uncertain. Germline V CDR1 and CDR2: GTSNPN, SVGIG (reference sequence). Trimming took off 0 bases at V and 9 bases at J, with 6 bases between the two ends. The CDR3 contains 11 residues. This CDR3 is CAWSVLGEQFF. The DNA of the CDR3 is TGTGCCTGGAGTGTACTTGGTGAGCAGTTCTTC.

This chain links TRBV7-2 with TRBJ2-3; 9 bases agree with TRBD2. With 3 bases clipped from V and 2 bases from J, the junction kept 3 bases outside the gene matches. The V gene's germline CDR1 is SGHTA and CDR2 FQGNSA. There are 15 residues in the CDR3. Here the CDR3 DNA reads TGTGCCAGCAGCTTCGGGACTAGCTCCACAGATACGCAGTATTTT. Its protein product is CASSFGTSSTDTQYF. The full variable domain, completed using reference TRBV7-2 and TRBJ2-3, is GAGVSQSPSNKVTEKGKDVELRCDPISGHTALYWYRQSLGQGLEFLIYFQGNSAPDKSGLPSDRFSAERTGGSVSTLTIQRTQQEDSAVYLCASSFGTSSTDTQYFGPGTRLTVL.

The chain couples TRBV19 to TRBJ2-3; maybe TRBD1 (6 bases). V was cut by 3 bases and J by 4 bases, with 11 bases left in between. Germline CDR1 and CDR2: LNHDA and SQIVND (reference sequence). The CDR3 loop spans 14 amino acids. The CDR3 region is CASSIQGLADTQYF. The CDR3 DNA sequence: TGTGCCAGTAGTATTCAGGGGTTGGCAGATACGCAGTATTTT. Full variable domain (remainder filled in from reference TRBV19 and TRBJ2-3): DGGITQSPKYLFRKEGQNVTLSCEQNLNHDAMYWYRQDPGQGLRLIYYSQIVNDFQKGDIAEGYSVSREKKESFPLTVTSAQKNPTAFYLCASSIQGLADTQYFGPGTRLTVL.